This T cell receptor (beta chain) was recorded in a study of T-cell reconstitution after alpha-beta-depleted transplantation in children. Study results and limitations: After transplant, at about two months, alpha-beta T cells were reportedly derived from several hundred expanded graft clones.

The TCRbeta library incorporated unique molecular identifiers. TCRdb fed the PCR reads into MiXCR, producing one record per CDR3 protein. The data show approximately 31,000 distinct CDR3 sequences, around 6.6% seen once. The ends were cut back, 0 bases at V and 7 bases at J, with 4 bases in the middle. CDR1 SGHRS and CDR2 YFSETQ come from the germline V gene. The CDR3 has 12 residues. At least ten counts were recorded for this clonotype. The antigen is not known. V gene TRBV5-1 combines with J gene TRBJ1-4; D ambiguous. This sample comprised peripheral blood, obtained 60 days after TCRalphabeta/CD19-depleted stem cell transplant. The source of this sequence is a child younger than two who had a stem cell transplant for acute myeloid leukemia, so the T cells may come from the graft donor. CDR3 nucleotides: TGCGCCAGCAGCTTGGGGGGTGAAAAACTGTTTTTT. This codes for CASSLGGEKLFF.